The 18 T cell receptor beta chains given below trace back to one sample, sequenced in a study of CD8+ T cells in alopecia areata. Extracted RNA was reverse transcribed, and the resulting cDNA served as sequencing template. The assay was immunoSEQ multiplex PCR, and TCRdb's table has in-frame clones only and misses some. The sample carries some 88,000 clones, 44% recorded once. The treatment: oral pan-JAK inhibitor, 5-10 mg twice daily. The specimen was CD8+ T cells sorted from blood, collected at week 24, from a patient treated with tofacitinib. The receptors come from a human donor with alopecia areata.

V usage is TRBV29-1 and J usage is TRBJ2-7; no definite D call. This CDR3 comprises 12 residues. CDR1 and CDR2 from the germline V gene are SQVTM and ANQGSEA. V was pared by 4 bases and J by 2 bases, with 9 bases between. CDR3 DNA sequence: TGCAGCGTTGTGGCAGAAGCCTACGAGCAGTACTTC. Translating it yields CSVVAEAYEQYF.

This clone has just a few counts. This chain joins TRBV30 and TRBJ2-3, with 8 bases identical to TRBD1. Germline loops: CDR1 GTSNPN, CDR2 SVGIG (reference sequence). The CDR3 runs to 14 residues. With V trimmed by 4 bases and J by 4 bases, 7 bases remained unmatched. CDR3 sequence: CAWNRGVGADTQYF. For the CDR3, the DNA is TGTGCCTGGAACAGGGGGGTAGGCGCAGATACGCAGTATTTT. The whole variable domain, filled in from reference TRBV30 and TRBJ2-3, reads SQTIHQWPATLVQPVGSPLSLECTVEGTSNPNLYWYRQAAGRGLQLLFYSVGIGQISSEVPQNLSASRPQDRQFILSSKKLLLSDSGFYLCAWNRGVGADTQYFGPGTRLTVL.

This sequence joins TRBV7-2 and TRBJ2-7; 7 bases match TRBD1. The CDR3 contains 14 residues. Germline CDR1 SGHTA, CDR2 FQGNSA. Trimming took 5 bases from V and 2 from J; bases not matched to a gene: 6. In nucleotides, the CDR3 is TGTGCCAGCAGCATAGAGGGGGCCACCTACGAGCAGTACTTC. Translated: CASSIEGATYEQYF.

This clone is a singleton in its sample. This chain links TRBV4-1 with TRBJ2-7, with D possibly being TRBD2 (5 bases). V was shortened by 1 base and J by 0 bases, with 16 bases between the two germline ends. In germline, CDR1 is MGHRA, CDR2 YSYEKL. The length of the CDR3 is 17 residues. The DNA for the CDR3 is TGCGCCAGCAGCCAAGTAGCGTCGCCCCCGAGCTCCTACGAGCAGTACTTC. Its translation is CASSQVASPPSSYEQYF.

The J gene is TRBJ2-7, the V gene TRBV11-2; possibly TRBD2 for D (5 bases). Germline assignment: CDR1 SGHAT and CDR2 FQNNGV. Trimming removed 6 bases from V and 3 bases from J, with 12 bases in between. CDR3 length: 13 amino acids. This chain's CDR3 is CASRRYGDYEQYF. In DNA, the CDR3 is TGTGCCAGCAGGCGATACGGGGACTACGAGCAGTACTTC.

The chain recombines TRBV6-5 with TRBJ2-7; no clear D gene. This CDR3 is built from 13 residues. The germline CDR1 and CDR2 sequences are MNHEY and SVGAGI. DNA for the CDR3: TGTGCTATACCTTCCGCCTGCTCCTACGAGCAGTACTTC. Amino acids: CAIPSACSYEQYF.

This clone was recorded a few times. The V call is TRBV29-1, the J call TRBJ1-1; 7 nucleotides agree with TRBD1. The V gene end was trimmed by 1 base and the J gene end by 6 bases; junction bases not matched to a gene: 8. The germline CDR1 and CDR2 sequences are SQVTM and ANQGSEA. The CDR3 is 14 amino acids. CDR3 nucleotides: TGCAGCGTTGAAGGTAGGGGTCAGGGGGCTGAAGCTTTCTTT. Translation: CSVEGRGQGAEAFF.

V is TRBV25-1 and J is TRBJ2-1; 11 nucleotides agree with TRBD1. This CDR3 region has 13 residues. Germline trimming cut 6 bases from V and 9 bases from J; bases unmatched to any gene: 4. Per germline, CDR1 MGHDK and CDR2 SYGVNS. DNA for the CDR3: TGTGCCAGCAGCTGGACAGGGGGCAGTGAGCAGTTCTTC. This codes for CASSWTGGSEQFF.

As DNA, the CDR3 is TGTGCCAGCAGCCGAGGGGGTTCCTACGAGCAGTACTTC. Translating it yields CASSRGGSYEQYF. The chain joins TRBV7-8 to TRBJ2-7, with D possibly TRBD1 on 6 matching bases. Germline CDR1 and CDR2: SGHVS and FQNEAQ. V was pared by 5 bases and J by 1 base, with 9 bases between. The CDR3 runs 13 residues.

This clone has only a few counts. The chain recombines TRBV6-1 with TRBJ2-6; D may be TRBD1 or TRBD2 (5 bases each). This CDR3 is built from 15 residues. V lost 3 bases, J lost 2 bases, and 8 bases lay in between. Germline CDR1 and CDR2: MNHNS and SASEGT. CDR3 residues: CASSDQGAGANVLTF. The CDR3 nucleotides read TGTGCCAGCAGTGATCAGGGAGCTGGGGCCAACGTCCTGACTTTC.

The chain recombines TRBV25-1 with TRBJ2-1, with D unclear. From germline, CDR1 is MGHDK and CDR2 SYGVNS. This CDR3 has 11 residues. V was shortened by 5 bases and J by 8 bases, with 7 bases between the two germline ends. The DNA for the CDR3 is TGTGCCAGCAGTATCAGATATGAGCAGTTCTTC. Translation gives CASSIRYEQFF.

This rearrangement joins TRBV6-5 to TRBJ2-1; TRBD2 is a possible D gene (6 bases). Germline-derived CDR1 and CDR2 are MNHEY and SVGAGI. V was pared by 5 bases and J by 8 bases, with 16 bases between. The CDR3 has 14 amino acids. The CDR3 reads CASSGAGSLDEQFF. Here the CDR3 DNA reads TGTGCCAGCAGTGGAGCCGGGAGTTTGGATGAGCAGTTCTTC.

The gene calls are TRBV6-1 and TRBJ2-3; 8 bases agree with TRBD1. The length of the CDR3 is 14 residues. Trimming cost V 6 bases and J 1 base; bases outside gene matches: 3. The V gene's germline CDR1 is MNHNS and CDR2 SASEGT. The CDR3 sequence: CASSAGGRTDTQYF. The DNA for the CDR3 is TGTGCCAGCAGCGCAGGGGGCCGCACAGATACGCAGTATTTT.

This clone turned up a few times. The chain is built from TRBV2 and TRBJ2-5; 7 bases agree with TRBD1. This CDR3 comprises 17 residues. Germline CDR1 is SNHLY and CDR2 is FYNNEI. The junction had 13 bases not matched to a gene; V was cut back by 0 bases and J by 6 bases. This CDR3 is CASSEALTRTGVKTQYF. The CDR3 DNA is TGTGCCAGCAGTGAAGCGCTTACGAGAACAGGGGTAAAGACCCAGTACTTC. Using reference TRBV2 and TRBJ2-5 for the parts outside the CDR3, the full variable domain is EPEVTQTPSHQVTQMGQEVILRCVPISNHLYFYWYRQILGQKVEFLVSFYNNEISEKSEIFDDQFSVERPDGSNFTLKIRSTKLEDSAMYFCASSEALTRTGVKTQYFGPGTRLLVL.

V usage is TRBV27 and J usage is TRBJ1-1; the D gene is possibly TRBD1 (6 bases). Germline values: CDR1 MNHEY, CDR2 SMNVEV (reference sequence). Trimming took off 8 bases at V and 4 bases at J, with 17 bases between the two ends. The CDR3 sequence is 14 residues long. CDR3 DNA: TGTGCCAGCGCTGCCGGGGGGCGGATCACTGAAGCTTTCTTT. This encodes CASAAGGRITEAFF.

This clone has just a few counts. This chain joins TRBV11-2 and TRBJ1-5; D is ambiguous. V gave up 6 bases and J gave up 5 bases, with 8 bases separating them. This CDR3 has 12 residues. The germline gives CDR1 SGHAT, CDR2 FQNNGV. The CDR3 DNA is TGTGCCAGCAGTGCTGGGGATCAGCCCCAGCATTTT. Protein product: CASSAGDQPQHF.

The chain uses TRBV5-1 and TRBJ2-2; TRBD2 aligns across 9 bases. With V trimmed by 1 base and J by 4 bases, 2 bases remained unmatched. Germline CDR1 SGHRS, CDR2 YFSETQ. This CDR3 region has 15 residues. DNA of the CDR3: TGCGCCAGCAGCTTGAGTAGCGGGGGCACCGGGGAGCTGTTTTTT. Its protein product is CASSLSSGGTGELFF.

This rearrangement joins TRBV9 to TRBJ2-3; the D is unclear. CDR3 length: 16 amino acids. Between the trimmed V and J ends, which lost 2 bases and 6 bases, there was a span of 19 bases. Germline V gene lookup returns CDR1 SGDLS and CDR2 YYNGEE. CDR3 sequence reads: CASSVNPDISSDTQYF. CDR3 DNA: TGTGCCAGCAGCGTGAACCCTGACATTAGTTCCGATACGCAGTATTTT.